One T cell receptor beta chain is described in this entry. The CDR3 runs 15 residues. Trimming shortened V by 8 bases and J by 7 bases, and 23 bases separated the two germline ends. Per germline, CDR1 SGHRS and CDR2 YFSETQ. The data originate from a study of blood T cell repertoires in COVID-19. About the research overall: The United States, Italy and Spain were the sources of the acute and convalescent COVID-19 samples. In each case, the material was cDNA or gDNA derived from T cells, B-cell-depleted T cells, or PBMCs.

In the authors' workflow: It was from reference gene primer amplification that nucleated cell counts were estimated. The method was immunoSEQ multiplex PCR; TCRdb's version includes in-frame clones alone and lacks a portion of them. V and J calls plus clone size are reproduced from that table; the DNA served to infer D and trimming. The sample includes more than 95,000 clones, about 86% of them seen just once. This chain joins TRBV5-1 and TRBJ2-3, with TRBD1 as a possible D gene (5 bases). The source material was peripheral blood. The TCR was taken from a woman aged 45 to 65 with acute or convalescent COVID-19. The DNA for the CDR3 is TGCGCCAGTACTCCCAAACCGGACACATCTAATACGCAGTATTTT. Translated: CASTPKPDTSNTQYF.